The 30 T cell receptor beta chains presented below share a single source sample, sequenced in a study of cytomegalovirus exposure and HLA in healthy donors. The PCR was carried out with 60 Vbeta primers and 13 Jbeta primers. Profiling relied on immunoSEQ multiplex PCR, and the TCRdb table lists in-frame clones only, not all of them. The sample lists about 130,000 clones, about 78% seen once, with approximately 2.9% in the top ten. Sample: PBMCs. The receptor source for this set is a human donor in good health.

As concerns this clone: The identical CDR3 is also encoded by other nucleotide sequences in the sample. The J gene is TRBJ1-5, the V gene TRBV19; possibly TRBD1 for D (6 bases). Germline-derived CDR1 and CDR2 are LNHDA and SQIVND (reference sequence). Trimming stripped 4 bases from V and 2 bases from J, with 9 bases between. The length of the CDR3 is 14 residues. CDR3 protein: CASSTRTGNQPQHF. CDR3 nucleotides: TGTGCCAGTAGTACCCGGACAGGCAATCAGCCCCAGCATTTT.

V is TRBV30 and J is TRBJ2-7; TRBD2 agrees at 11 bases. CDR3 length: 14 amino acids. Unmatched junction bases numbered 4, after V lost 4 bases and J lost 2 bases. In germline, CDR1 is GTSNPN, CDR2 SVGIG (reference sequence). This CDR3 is CAWKIAGGPYEQYF. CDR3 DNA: TGTGCCTGGAAAATAGCGGGAGGGCCCTACGAGCAGTACTTC.

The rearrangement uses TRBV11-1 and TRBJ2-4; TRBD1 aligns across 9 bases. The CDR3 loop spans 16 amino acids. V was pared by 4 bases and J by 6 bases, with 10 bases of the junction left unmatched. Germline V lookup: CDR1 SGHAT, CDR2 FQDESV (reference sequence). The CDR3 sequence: CASSSWTGEAGNIQYF. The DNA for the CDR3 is TGTGCCAGCAGCTCTTGGACAGGGGAGGCGGGAAACATTCAGTACTTC.

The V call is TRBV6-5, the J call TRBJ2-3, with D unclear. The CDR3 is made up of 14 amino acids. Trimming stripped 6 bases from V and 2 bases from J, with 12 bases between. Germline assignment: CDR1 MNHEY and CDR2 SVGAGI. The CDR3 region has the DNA TGTGCCAGCAGATACCCTGACAACACAGATACGCAGTATTTT. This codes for CASRYPDNTDTQYF.

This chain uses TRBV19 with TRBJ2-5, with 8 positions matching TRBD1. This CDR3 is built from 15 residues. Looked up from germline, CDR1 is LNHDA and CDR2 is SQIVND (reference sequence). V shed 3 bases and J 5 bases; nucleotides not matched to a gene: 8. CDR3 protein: CASSIRTGSGETQYF. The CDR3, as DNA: TGTGCCAGTAGTATTCGGACAGGGTCAGGGGAGACCCAGTACTTC.

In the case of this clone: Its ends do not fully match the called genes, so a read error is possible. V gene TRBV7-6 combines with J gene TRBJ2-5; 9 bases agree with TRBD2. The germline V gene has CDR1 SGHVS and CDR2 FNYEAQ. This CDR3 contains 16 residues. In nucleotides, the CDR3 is TGTGCCGGCAGCTTTTTAGCGGGGGTCCCCCGGGAGACCCAGTACTTC. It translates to CAGSFLAGVPRETQYF.

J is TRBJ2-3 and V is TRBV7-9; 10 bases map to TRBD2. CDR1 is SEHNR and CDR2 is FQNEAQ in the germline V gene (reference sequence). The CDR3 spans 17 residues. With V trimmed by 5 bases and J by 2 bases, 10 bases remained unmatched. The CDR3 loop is CASSPTSTSGTTDTQYF. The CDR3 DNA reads TGTGCCAGCAGCCCTACTTCCACTAGCGGGACCACAGATACGCAGTATTTT.

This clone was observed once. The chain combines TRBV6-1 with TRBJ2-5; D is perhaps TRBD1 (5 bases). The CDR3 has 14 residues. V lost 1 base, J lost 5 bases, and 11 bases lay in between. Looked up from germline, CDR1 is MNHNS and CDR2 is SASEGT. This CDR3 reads CASSEGPSGETQYF. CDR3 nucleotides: TGTGCCAGCAGTGAAGGCCCGTCAGGGGAGACCCAGTACTTC.

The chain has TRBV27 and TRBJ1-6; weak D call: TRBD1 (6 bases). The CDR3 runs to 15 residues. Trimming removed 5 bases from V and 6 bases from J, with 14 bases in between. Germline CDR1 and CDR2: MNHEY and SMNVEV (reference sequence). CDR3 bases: TGTGCCAGCAGTCCCCCGCCAGGGGCTAATTCACCCCTCCACTTT. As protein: CASSPPPGANSPLHF.

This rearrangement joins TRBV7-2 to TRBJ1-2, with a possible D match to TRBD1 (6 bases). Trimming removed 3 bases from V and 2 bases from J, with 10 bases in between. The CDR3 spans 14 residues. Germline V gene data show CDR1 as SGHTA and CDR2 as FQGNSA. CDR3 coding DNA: TGTGCCAGCAGCTTGGTCAGGGGAAACTATGGCTACACCTTC. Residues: CASSLVRGNYGYTF. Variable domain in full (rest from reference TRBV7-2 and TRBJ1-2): GAGVSQSPSNKVTEKGKDVELRCDPISGHTALYWYRQSLGQGLEFLIYFQGNSAPDKSGLPSDRFSAERTGGSVSTLTIQRTQQEDSAVYLCASSLVRGNYGYTFGSGTRLTVV.

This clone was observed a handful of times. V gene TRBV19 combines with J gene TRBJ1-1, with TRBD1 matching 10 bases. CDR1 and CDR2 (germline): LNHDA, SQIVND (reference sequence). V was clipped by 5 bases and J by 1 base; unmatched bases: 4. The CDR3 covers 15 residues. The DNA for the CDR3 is TGTGCCAGTAGTGCCGACAGGGGGCGGAACACTGAAGCTTTCTTT. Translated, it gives CASSADRGRNTEAFF.

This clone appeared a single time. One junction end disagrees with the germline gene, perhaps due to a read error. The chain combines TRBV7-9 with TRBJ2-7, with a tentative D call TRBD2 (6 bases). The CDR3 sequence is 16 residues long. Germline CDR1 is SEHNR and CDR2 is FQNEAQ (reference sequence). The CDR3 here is CSSSSIRPRGTYEQYF. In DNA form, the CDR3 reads TGTTCCAGCAGCTCCATTCGACCCCGGGGGACCTACGAGCAGTACTTC.

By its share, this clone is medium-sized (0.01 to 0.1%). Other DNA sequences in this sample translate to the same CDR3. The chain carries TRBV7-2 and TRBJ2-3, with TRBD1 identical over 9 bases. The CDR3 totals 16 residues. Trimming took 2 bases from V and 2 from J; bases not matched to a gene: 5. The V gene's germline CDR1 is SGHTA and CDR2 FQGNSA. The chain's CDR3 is CASSLRQGGSTDTQYF. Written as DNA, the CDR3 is TGTGCCAGCAGCTTACGACAGGGGGGGTCCACAGATACGCAGTATTTT.

CDR3: CASSRRTDRANQPQHF. Here the CDR3 DNA reads TGTGCCAGTAGTCGCCGCACGGACAGGGCCAATCAGCCCCAGCATTTT. The chain has TRBV19 and TRBJ1-5; 8 positions match TRBD1. CDR1 is LNHDA and CDR2 is SQIVND in the germline V gene (reference sequence). The CDR3 runs to 16 residues. V lost 5 bases and J lost 3; bases outside the gene matches: 9.

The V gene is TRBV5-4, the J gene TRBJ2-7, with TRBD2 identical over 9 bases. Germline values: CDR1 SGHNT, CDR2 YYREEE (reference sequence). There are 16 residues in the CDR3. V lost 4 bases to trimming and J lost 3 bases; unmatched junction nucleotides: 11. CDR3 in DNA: TGTGCCAGCAGCGAAGGGGGCGGGAGGGTAAACTACGAGCAGTACTTC. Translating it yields CASSEGGGRVNYEQYF. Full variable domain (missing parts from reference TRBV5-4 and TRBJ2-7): ETGVTQSPTHLIKTRGQQVTLRCSSQSGHNTVSWYQQALGQGPQFIFQYYREEENGRGNFPPRFSGLQFPNYSSELNVNALELDDSALYLCASSEGGGRVNYEQYFGPGTRLTVT.

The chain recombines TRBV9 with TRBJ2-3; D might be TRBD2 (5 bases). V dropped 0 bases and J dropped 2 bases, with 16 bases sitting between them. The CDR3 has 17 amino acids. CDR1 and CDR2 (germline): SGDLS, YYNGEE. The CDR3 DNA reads TGTGCCAGCAGCGTAGGTAAGCCCTCCCGGGACACAGATACGCAGTATTTT. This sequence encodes CASSVGKPSRDTDTQYF. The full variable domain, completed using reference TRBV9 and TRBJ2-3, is DSGVTQTPKHLITATGQRVTLRCSPRSGDLSVYWYQQSLDQGLQFLIQYYNGEERAKGNILERFSAQQFPDLHSELNLSSLELGDSALYFCASSVGKPSRDTDTQYFGPGTRLTVL.

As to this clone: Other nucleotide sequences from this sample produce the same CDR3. The CDR3 protein is CASGPGQPPNYGYTF. As DNA, the CDR3 is TGTGCCAGTGGACCGGGACAGCCACCTAACTATGGCTACACCTTC. J is TRBJ1-2 and V is TRBV19; 7 bases align to TRBD1. The germline CDR1 and CDR2 sequences are LNHDA and SQIVND (reference sequence). With 8 bases clipped from V and 0 bases from J, the junction kept 9 bases outside the gene matches. The CDR3 covers 15 residues.

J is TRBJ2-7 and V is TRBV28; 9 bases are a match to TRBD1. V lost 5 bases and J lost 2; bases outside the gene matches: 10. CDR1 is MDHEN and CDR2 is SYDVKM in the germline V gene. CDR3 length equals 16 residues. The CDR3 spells CASSGFKGQGAYEQYF. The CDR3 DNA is TGTGCCAGCAGTGGATTTAAGGGACAGGGTGCCTACGAGCAGTACTTC.

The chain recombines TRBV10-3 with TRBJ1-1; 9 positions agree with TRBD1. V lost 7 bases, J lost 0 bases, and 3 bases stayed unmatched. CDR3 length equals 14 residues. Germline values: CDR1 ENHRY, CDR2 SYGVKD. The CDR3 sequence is CAIKRDRVNTEAFF. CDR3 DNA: TGTGCCATCAAGCGGGACAGGGTGAACACTGAAGCTTTCTTT.

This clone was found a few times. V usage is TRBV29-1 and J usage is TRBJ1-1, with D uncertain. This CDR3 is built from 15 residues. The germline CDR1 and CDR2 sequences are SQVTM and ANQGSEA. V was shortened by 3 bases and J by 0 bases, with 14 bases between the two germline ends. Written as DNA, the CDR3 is TGCAGCGTTGATGATCCTCGAGGGATGAACACTGAAGCTTTCTTT. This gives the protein CSVDDPRGMNTEAFF.

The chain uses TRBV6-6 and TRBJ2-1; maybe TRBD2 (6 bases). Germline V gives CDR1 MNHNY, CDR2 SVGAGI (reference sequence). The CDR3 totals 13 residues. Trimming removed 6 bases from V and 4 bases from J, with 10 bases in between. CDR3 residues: CASSGRSYNEQFF. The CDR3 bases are TGTGCCAGCAGCGGGAGATCGTACAATGAGCAGTTCTTC.

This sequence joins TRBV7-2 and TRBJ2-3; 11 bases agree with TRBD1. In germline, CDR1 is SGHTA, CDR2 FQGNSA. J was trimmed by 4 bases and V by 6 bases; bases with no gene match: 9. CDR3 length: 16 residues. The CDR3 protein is CASSGQGQGVADTQYF. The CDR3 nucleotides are TGTGCCAGCAGTGGTCAGGGACAGGGGGTAGCAGATACGCAGTATTTT.

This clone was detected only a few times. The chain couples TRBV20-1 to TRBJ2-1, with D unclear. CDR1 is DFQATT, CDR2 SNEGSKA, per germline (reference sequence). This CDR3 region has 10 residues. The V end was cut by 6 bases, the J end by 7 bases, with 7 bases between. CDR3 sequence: CSAHRNEQFF. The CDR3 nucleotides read TGCAGTGCACACCGTAATGAGCAGTTCTTC.

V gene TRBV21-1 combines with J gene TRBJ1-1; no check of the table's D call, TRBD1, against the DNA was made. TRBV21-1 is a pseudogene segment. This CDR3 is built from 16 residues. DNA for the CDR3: TGTGCCAGCAGCGACCTGACAGGTTACATGAACACTGAAGCTTTCTTT. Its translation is CASSDLTGYMNTEAFF.

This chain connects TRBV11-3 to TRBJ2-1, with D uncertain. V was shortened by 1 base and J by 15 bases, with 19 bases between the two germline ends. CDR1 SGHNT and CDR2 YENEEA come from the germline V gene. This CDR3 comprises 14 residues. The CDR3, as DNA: TGTGCCAGCAGCTTAGGCGGAGTGGCTAGTGCCCCGTTCTTC. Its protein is CASSLGGVASAPFF.

This chain's CDR3 is CASSRQGGDTGELFF. The CDR3 coding sequence is TGCGCCAGCAGCCGGCAGGGTGGGGACACCGGGGAGCTGTTTTTT. The chain combines TRBV4-1 with TRBJ2-2; D might be TRBD1 (5 bases). There are 15 residues in the CDR3. V was pared by 4 bases and J by 3 bases, with 12 bases between. Germline V lookup: CDR1 MGHRA, CDR2 YSYEKL.

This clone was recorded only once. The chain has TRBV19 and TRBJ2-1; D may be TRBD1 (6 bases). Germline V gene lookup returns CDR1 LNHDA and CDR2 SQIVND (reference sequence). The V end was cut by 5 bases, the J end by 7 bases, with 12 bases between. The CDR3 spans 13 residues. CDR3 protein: CASSYGTLNEQFF. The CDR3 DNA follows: TGTGCCAGTAGTTACGGGACACTAAATGAGCAGTTCTTC.

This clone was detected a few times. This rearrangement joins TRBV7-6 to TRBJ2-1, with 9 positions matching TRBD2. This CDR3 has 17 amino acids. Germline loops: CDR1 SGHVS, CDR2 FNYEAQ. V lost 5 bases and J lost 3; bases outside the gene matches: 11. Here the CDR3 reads CASSPRALAGLYNEQFF. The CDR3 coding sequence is TGTGCCAGCAGCCCACGGGCTCTAGCGGGGCTCTACAATGAGCAGTTCTTC.

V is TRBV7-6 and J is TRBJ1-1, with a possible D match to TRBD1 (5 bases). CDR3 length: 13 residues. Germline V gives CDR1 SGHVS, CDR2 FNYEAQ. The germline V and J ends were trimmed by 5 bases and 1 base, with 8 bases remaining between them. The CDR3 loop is CASSVQGNTEAFF. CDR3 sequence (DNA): TGTGCCAGCAGCGTTCAGGGGAACACTGAAGCTTTCTTT. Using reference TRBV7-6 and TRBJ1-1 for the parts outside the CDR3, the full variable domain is GAGVSQSPRYKVTKRGQDVALRCDPISGHVSLYWYRQALGQGPEFLTYFNYEAQQDKSGLPNDRFSAERPEGSISTLTIQRTEQRDSAMYRCASSVQGNTEAFFGQGTRLTVV.

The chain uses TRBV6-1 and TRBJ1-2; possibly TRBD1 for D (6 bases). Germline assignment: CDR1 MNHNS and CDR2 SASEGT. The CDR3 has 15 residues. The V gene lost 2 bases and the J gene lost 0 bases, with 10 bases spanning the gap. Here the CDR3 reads CASSERDTPNYGYTF. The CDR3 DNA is TGTGCCAGCAGTGAAAGGGACACACCTAACTATGGCTACACCTTC.